This T cell receptor (beta chain) was sequenced in a study of T cell responses to AZD1222 COVID-19 vaccine. Sequencing used immunoSEQ multiplex PCR; TCRdb keeps in-frame clones, though not all of them. The sample has tens of thousands of clones; about 93% are singletons. CDR3 length: 14 residues. V lost 4 bases to trimming and J lost 5 bases; unmatched junction nucleotides: 8. In germline, CDR1 is SGHRS, CDR2 YFSETQ. To note about this clone: Its specificity is not known. Other DNA sequences of this sample code for an identical CDR3.

Study results and caveats: Once two AZD1222 doses were given, Spike-specific TCR breadth and depth went up. At 160-218 and 743-854, vaccine-associated CD4 TCRs were dominant, and they spanned spike. Donors were largely white British and mainly female; clonal diversity was possibly underestimated.

The rearrangement uses TRBV5-1 and TRBJ1-1; 7 bases fit TRBD1. Sequencing used peripheral blood, obtained 28 days after the second AZD1222 dose. This clonotype was obtained from an adult who received the AZD1222 COVID-19 vaccine. For the CDR3, the DNA is TGCGCCAGCAGCCTGGGGCAGGGGGGTACTGAAGCTTTCTTT. Its translation is CASSLGQGGTEAFF.